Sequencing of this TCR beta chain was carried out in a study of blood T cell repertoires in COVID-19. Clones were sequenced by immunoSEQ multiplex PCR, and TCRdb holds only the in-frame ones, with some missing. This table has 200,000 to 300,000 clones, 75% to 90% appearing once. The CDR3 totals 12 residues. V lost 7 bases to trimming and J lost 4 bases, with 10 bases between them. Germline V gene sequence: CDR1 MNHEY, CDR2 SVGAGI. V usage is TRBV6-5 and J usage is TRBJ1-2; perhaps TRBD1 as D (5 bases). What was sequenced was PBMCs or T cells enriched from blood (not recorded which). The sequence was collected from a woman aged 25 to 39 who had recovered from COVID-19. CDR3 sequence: CASKQVPYGYTF. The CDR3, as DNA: TGTGCCAGCAAACAGGTGCCCTATGGCTACACCTTC.